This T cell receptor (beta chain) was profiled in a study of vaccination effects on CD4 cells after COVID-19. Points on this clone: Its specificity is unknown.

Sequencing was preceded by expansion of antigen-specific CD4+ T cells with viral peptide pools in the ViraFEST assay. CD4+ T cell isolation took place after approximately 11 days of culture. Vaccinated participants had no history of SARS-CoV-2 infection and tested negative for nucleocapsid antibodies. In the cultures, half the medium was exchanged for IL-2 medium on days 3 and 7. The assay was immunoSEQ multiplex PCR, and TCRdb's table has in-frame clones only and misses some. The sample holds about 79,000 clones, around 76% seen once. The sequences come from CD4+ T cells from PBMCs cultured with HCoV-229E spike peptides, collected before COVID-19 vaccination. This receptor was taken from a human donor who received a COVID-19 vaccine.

This CDR3 reads CAWSSLLGDTEAFF. The CDR3 DNA reads as TGTGCCTGGAGTTCGTTGTTAGGGGACACTGAAGCTTTCTTT. This chain joins TRBV30 and TRBJ1-1; tentatively, D is TRBD1 (5 bases). The CDR3 runs to 14 residues. CDR1 and CDR2 (germline): GTSNPN, SVGIG (reference sequence). Deletions cut 2 bases from V and 3 bases from J, with 13 bases between.